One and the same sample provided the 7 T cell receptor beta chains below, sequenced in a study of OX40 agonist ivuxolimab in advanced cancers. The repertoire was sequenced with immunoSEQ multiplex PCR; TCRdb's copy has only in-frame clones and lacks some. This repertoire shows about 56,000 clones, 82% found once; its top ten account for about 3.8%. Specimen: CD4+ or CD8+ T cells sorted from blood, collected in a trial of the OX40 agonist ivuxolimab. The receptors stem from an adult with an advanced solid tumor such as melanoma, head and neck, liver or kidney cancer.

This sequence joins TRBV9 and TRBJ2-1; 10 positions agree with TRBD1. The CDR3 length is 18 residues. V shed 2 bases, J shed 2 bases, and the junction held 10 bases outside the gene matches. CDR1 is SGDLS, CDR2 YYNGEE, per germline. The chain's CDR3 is CASSVGQGQIPTYNEQFF. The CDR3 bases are TGTGCCAGCAGCGTGGGACAGGGGCAAATACCCACCTACAATGAGCAGTTCTTC.

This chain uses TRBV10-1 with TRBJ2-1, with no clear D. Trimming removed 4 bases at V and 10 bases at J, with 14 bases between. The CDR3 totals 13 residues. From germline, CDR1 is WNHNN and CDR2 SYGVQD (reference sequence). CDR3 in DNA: TGCGCCAGCAGTGCCCAGCGCGTGGGGGAGCAGTTCTTC. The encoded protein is CASSAQRVGEQFF.

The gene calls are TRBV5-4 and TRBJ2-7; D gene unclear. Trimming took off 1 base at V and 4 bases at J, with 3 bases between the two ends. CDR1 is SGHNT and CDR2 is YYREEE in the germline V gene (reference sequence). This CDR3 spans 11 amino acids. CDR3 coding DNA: TGTGCCAGCAGCTTGAAATACGAGCAGTACTTC. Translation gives CASSLKYEQYF.

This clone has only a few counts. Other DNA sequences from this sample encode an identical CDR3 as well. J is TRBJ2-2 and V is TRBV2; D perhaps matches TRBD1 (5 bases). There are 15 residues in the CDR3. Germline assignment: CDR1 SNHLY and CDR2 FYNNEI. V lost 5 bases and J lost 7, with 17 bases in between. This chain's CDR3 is CASSTTRVGHGELFF. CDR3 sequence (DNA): TGTGCCAGCAGTACGACCAGGGTTGGGCACGGGGAGCTGTTTTTT.

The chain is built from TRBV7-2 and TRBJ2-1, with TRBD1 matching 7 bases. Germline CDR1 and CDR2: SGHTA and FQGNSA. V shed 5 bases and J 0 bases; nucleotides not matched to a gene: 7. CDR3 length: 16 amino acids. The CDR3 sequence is CASSRDRASSYNEQFF. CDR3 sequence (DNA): TGTGCCAGCAGCCGTGACAGGGCAAGCTCCTACAATGAGCAGTTCTTC.

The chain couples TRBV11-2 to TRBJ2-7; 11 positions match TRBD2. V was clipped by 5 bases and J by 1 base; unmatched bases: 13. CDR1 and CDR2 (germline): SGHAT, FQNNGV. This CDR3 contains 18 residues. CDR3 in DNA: TGTGCCAGCAGCCTAGCCGGGACTAGCGGAACCAAATCCTACGAGCAGTACTTC. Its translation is CASSLAGTSGTKSYEQYF.

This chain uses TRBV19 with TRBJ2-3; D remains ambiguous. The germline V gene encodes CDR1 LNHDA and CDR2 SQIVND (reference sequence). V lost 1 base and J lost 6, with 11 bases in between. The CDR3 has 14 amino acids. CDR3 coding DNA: TGTGCCAGTAGTATAGGAGACGCGACGGATACGCAGTATTTT. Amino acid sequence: CASSIGDATDTQYF. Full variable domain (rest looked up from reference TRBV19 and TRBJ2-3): DGGITQSPKYLFRKEGQNVTLSCEQNLNHDAMYWYRQDPGQGLRLIYYSQIVNDFQKGDIAEGYSVSREKKESFPLTVTSAQKNPTAFYLCASSIGDATDTQYFGPGTRLTVL.